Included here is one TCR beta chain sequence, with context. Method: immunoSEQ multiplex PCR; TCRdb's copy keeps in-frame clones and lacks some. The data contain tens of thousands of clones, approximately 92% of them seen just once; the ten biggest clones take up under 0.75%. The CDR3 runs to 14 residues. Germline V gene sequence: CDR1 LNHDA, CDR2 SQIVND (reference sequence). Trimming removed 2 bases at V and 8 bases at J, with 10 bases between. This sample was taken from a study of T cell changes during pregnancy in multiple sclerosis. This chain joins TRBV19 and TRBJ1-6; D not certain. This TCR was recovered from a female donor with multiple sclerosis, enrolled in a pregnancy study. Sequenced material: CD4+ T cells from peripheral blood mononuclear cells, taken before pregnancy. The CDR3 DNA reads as TGTGCCAGTAGTATACTCGGGTCTGATTCACCCCTCCACTTT. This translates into CASSILGSDSPLHF.